This is a list of T cell receptor beta chains from one sample in a study of cytomegalovirus exposure and HLA in healthy donors. Clones were read by immunoSEQ multiplex PCR, and TCRdb kept only the in-frame ones, dropping some. The repertoire includes 130,000 to 150,000 clones, around 80% of them detected once, and around 3.2% sits in the top ten. The sample comprised PBMCs. These receptors were obtained from a female donor in good health and CMV-seronegative. Both conserved end residues are part of each CDR3. D genes are given only for firm matches. Clone size is given for some rows only: seen once, a few or many times, or a class if the clone is expanded.

abundance | j_gene | d_gene | v_gene | CDR3nt | CDR3aa
. | TRBJ2-3 | . | TRBV5-3 | TGTGCCAGAAGCTTGGTGTGGGCGGGGAGAGGCACAGATACGCAGTATTTT | CARSLVWAGRGTDTQYF
. | TRBJ2-7 | . | TRBV6-5 | TGTGCCAGCAGCTTTAGGGGGTTTACCTACGAGCAGTACTTC | CASSFRGFTYEQYF
. | TRBJ1-1 | . | TRBV5-1 | TGCGCCAGCAGCTTGGACAGGGAAGGGGCTGAAGCTTTCTTT | CASSLDREGAEAFF
. | TRBJ2-2 | TRBD1 | TRBV29-1 | TGCAGCGTCGGGACAGGGCGCACCGGGGAGCTGTTTTTT | CSVGTGRTGELFF
. | TRBJ1-5 | . | TRBV5-1 | TGCGCCAGCAGCTTGTATCCAGGCAATCAGCCCCAGCATTTT | CASSLYPGNQPQHF
. | TRBJ1-1 | . | TRBV28 | TGTGCCAGCAGTCTACCAGGGGAATCTTTCTTT | CASSLPGESFF
. | TRBJ2-1 | . | TRBV7-9 | TGTGCCAGCAGCTCTCAGGGGCAGAGCTCCTACAATGAGCAGTTCTTC | CASSSQGQSSYNEQFF
. | TRBJ2-2 | TRBD1 | TRBV27 | TGTGCCAGCAGCCCTGGGACAGGGCAAGGCGGGGAGCTGTTTTTT | CASSPGTGQGGELFF
. | TRBJ1-1 | TRBD1 | TRBV5-8 | TGTGCCAGCAGCTTGTTTCGACAGGGACTTAACACTGAAGCTTTCTTT | CASSLFRQGLNTEAFF
once | TRBJ1-6 | TRBD1 | TRBV28 | TGTGCCAGCAGTTTAACCGGGACAGGGGTAGGATTGAATTCACCCCTCCACTTT | CASSLTGTGVGLNSPLHF
. | TRBJ2-7 | . | TRBV9 | TGTGCCAGCAGCGTCGCTACCCGAGACGAGCAGTACTTC | CASSVATRDEQYF
. | TRBJ2-7 | . | TRBV6-1 | TGTGCCAGCAGTGAAAGGGGACTCCCCTACGAGCAGTACTTC | CASSERGLPYEQYF
once | TRBJ1-2 | . | TRBV27 | TGTGCCAGCAGGGCAACAGGGAAAGTGGGCGGCTACACCTTC | CASRATGKVGGYTF
. | TRBJ2-1 | TRBD2 | TRBV4-3 | TGCGCCAGCAGCCAAGGTCCCAGCGGGGGGGCCCACAATGAGCAGTTCTTC | CASSQGPSGGAHNEQFF
. | TRBJ2-7 | TRBD2 | TRBV6-1 | TGTGCCAGCACCCAAGCGGGAGGACGCTACGAGCAGTACTTC | CASTQAGGRYEQYF
. | TRBJ1-2 | TRBD1 | TRBV2 | TGTGCCAGCAGTGGGGACAGGGGACGTAACTATGGCTACACCTTC | CASSGDRGRNYGYTF
. | TRBJ1-1 | . | TRBV5-5 | TGTGCCAGCAGCTTGGTTCTGGGGGCCGGACGGGCTTTCTTT | CASSLVLGAGRAFF
. | TRBJ2-1 | TRBD2 | TRBV18 | TGTGCCAGCTCACCTGCCGTGGGACTAGCGGCAGCCCGCTCCTACAATGAGCAGTTCTTC | CASSPAVGLAAARSYNEQFF
. | TRBJ1-1 | . | TRBV2 | TGTGCCACTCGACAGGTAATGAACACTGAAGCTTTCTTT | CATRQVMNTEAFF
once | TRBJ2-3 | . | TRBV7-6 | TGTGCCAGCAGCTTAGCGAAAACGGCGGGCTTCACAGATACGCAGTATTTT | CASSLAKTAGFTDTQYF
. | TRBJ2-3 | . | TRBV28 | TGTGCCAGCAGTTCAGGTCAGGCTCCCACAGATACGCAGTATTTT | CASSSGQAPTDTQYF
. | TRBJ1-5 | TRBD1 | TRBV19 | TGTGCCAGTAGTCTAACAATTGGGCCGGGACAGGGAGGACAGCCCCAGCATTTT | CASSLTIGPGQGGQPQHF
. | TRBJ2-3 | . | TRBV7-3 | TGTGCCAGCAGCTTACGGGGCGGGGGCACAGATACGCAGTATTTT | CASSLRGGGTDTQYF
many | TRBJ1-4 | . | TRBV13 | TGTGCCAGCAGCCGGCGGGCTACAACTAATGAAAAACTGTTTTTT | CASSRRATTNEKLFF
. | TRBJ2-2 | . | TRBV7-8 | TGTGCCAGCAACCGGGATCCCCTAAGAACCGGGGAGCTGTTTTTT | CASNRDPLRTGELFF
few | TRBJ2-7 | TRBD2 | TRBV4-1 | TGTGCCAGCAGCCCCGAGCGGGGCTACGAGCAGTACTTC | CASSPERGYEQYF
. | TRBJ2-1 | . | TRBV5-4 | TGTGCCAGCAGCTTCGCGGACAATGAGCAGTTCTTC | CASSFADNEQFF
. | TRBJ2-3 | . | TRBV4-1 | TGCGCCACCCGGGAAGACGGTCAAAGCACAGATACGCAGTATTTT | CATREDGQSTDTQYF
. | TRBJ1-2 | . | TRBV30 | TGTGCCTGGAGCGGACCACAGGGAACCGGCTATGGCTACACCTTC | CAWSGPQGTGYGYTF
few | TRBJ2-2 | TRBD2 | TRBV7-8 | TGTGCCAGCAGCTACCCCGACGCGGCTAGCGGGATGGCCGGGGAGCTGTTTTTT | CASSYPDAASGMAGELFF
. | TRBJ1-2 | . | TRBV4-2 | TGTGCCAGCAGCCAAGATATAACAGGAAAGCGCTATGGCTACACCTTC | CASSQDITGKRYGYTF
. | TRBJ2-7 | TRBD1 | TRBV2 | TGTGCCAGCAGCGCCGGGACAGCCTGGTACGAGCAGTACTTC | CASSAGTAWYEQYF
. | TRBJ2-5 | . | TRBV11-2 | TGTGCCAGCAGCTTGACAGGCTTCCAAGAGACCCAGTACTTC | CASSLTGFQETQYF
once | TRBJ2-3 | TRBD2 | TRBV11-3 | TGTGCCAGCAGCCTTAGCGGGAGGACAGATACGCAGTATTTT | CASSLSGRTDTQYF
. | TRBJ1-5 | . | TRBV15 | TGTGCCACTGGTCAGGCGGGACAGCCCCAGCATTTT | CATGQAGQPQHF
. | TRBJ1-1 | . | TRBV9 | TGTGCCAGCAGCGTAGTCTTAGCTTGGAACACTGAAGCTTTCTTT | CASSVVLAWNTEAFF
once | TRBJ2-7 | TRBD2 | TRBV6-5 | TGTGCCAGCAGTGACACTCTAGCGGGGTACGAGCAGTACTTC | CASSDTLAGYEQYF
. | TRBJ2-5 | . | TRBV5-4 | TGTGCCAGCAGCCCGGCGGGCAGAGGGCAAGGGACCCAGTACTTC | CASSPAGRGQGTQYF
. | TRBJ1-1 | . | TRBV5-5 | TGTGCCAGCAGCCCCAGGGACACGAACACTGAAGCTTTCTTT | CASSPRDTNTEAFF
. | TRBJ2-7 | TRBD1 | TRBV7-8 | TGTGCCAGCAGCTTATCCGGGACAGGGGCTGGCGAGCAGTACTTC | CASSLSGTGAGEQYF
. | TRBJ2-7 | . | TRBV18 | TGTGCCAGCTCCCCCAGATTAACCTACGAGCAGTACTTC | CASSPRLTYEQYF